The subject of this entry is one TCR beta chain. These data are taken from a study of T cell changes during pregnancy in multiple sclerosis. CDR1 is SGHRS, CDR2 YFSETQ, per germline. Losses at the gene ends were 3 bases for V and 1 base for J; bases not matched to a gene: 6. This CDR3 contains 16 residues. Libraries were prepared by immunoSEQ multiplex PCR; TCRdb keeps only in-frame clonotypes and omits some of them. The sample yields tens of thousands of clones, around nine tenths seen once. This receptor was obtained from a female donor with multiple sclerosis, enrolled in a pregnancy study. The gene calls are TRBV5-1 and TRBJ1-4; 7 positions match TRBD1. This sample comprised peripheral blood, obtained in the second trimester of pregnancy. The CDR3 DNA reads TGCGCCAGCAGCTCGGGACAGTTCGGAACTAATGAAAAACTGTTTTTT. Protein product: CASSSGQFGTNEKLFF.